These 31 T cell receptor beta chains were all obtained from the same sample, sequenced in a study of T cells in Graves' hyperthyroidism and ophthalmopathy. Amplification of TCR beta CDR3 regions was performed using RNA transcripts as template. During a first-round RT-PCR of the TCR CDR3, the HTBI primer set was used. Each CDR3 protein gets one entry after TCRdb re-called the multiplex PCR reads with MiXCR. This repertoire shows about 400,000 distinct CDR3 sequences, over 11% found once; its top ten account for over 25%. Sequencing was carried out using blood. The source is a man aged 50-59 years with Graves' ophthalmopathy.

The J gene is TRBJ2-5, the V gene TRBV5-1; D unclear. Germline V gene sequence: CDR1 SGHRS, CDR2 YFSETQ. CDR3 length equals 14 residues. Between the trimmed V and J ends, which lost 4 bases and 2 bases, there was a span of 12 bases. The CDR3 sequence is CASSPSGLQETQYF. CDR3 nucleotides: TGCGCCAGCAGCCCATCGGGCTTGCAAGAGACCCAGTACTTC.

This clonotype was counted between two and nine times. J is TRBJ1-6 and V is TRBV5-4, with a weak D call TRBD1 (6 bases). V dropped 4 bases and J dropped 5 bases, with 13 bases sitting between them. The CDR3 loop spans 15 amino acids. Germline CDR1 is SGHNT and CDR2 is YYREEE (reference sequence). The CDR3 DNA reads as TGTGCCAGCAGCCCTCGGACAGCCAATAATTCACCCCTCCACTTT. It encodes CASSPRTANNSPLHF.

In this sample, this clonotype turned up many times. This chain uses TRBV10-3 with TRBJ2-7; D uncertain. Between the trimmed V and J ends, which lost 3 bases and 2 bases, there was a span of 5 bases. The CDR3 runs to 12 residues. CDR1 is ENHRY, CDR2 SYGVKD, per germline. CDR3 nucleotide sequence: TGTGCCATCAGTGAAAACGCCTACGAGCAGTACTTC. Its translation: CAISENAYEQYF.

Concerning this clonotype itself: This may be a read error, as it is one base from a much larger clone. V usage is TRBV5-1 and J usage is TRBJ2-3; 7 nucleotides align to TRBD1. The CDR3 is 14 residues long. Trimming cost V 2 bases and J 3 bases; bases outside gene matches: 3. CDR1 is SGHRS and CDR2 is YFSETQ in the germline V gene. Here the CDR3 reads CASSFEQGTDTQYF. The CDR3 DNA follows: TGCGCCAGCAGCTTTGAACAGGGGACAGATACGCAGTATTTT.

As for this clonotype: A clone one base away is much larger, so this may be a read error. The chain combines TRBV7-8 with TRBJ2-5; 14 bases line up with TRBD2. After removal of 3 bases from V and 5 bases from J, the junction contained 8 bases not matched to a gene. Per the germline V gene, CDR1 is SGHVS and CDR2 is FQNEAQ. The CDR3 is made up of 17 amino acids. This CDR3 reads CASSFIGLAGGEETQYF. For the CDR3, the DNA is TGTGCCAGCAGCTTTATAGGACTAGCGGGAGGCGAGGAGACCCAGTACTTC.

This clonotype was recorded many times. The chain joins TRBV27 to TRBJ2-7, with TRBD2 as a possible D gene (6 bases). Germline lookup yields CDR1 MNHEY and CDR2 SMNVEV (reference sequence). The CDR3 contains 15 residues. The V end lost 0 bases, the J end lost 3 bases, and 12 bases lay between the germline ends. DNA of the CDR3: TGTGCCAGCAGTTTATCTCTCTCGCGGGGCTACGAGCAGTACTTC. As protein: CASSLSLSRGYEQYF.

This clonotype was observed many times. CDR3 sequence (DNA): TGCAGCGTGCCCCGGACTAGCGGTTACACAGATACGCAGTATTTT. Translation: CSVPRTSGYTDTQYF. The V call is TRBV29-1, the J call TRBJ2-3; 10 bases align to TRBD2. The germline V gene encodes CDR1 SQVTM and CDR2 ANQGSEA. CDR3 length: 15 amino acids. V shed 6 bases and J 2 bases; nucleotides not matched to a gene: 8.

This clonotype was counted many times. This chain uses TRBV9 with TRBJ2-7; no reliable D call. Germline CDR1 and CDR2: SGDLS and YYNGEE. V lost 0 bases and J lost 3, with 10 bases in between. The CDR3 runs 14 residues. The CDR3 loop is CASSVGAGDYEQYF. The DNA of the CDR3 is TGTGCCAGCAGCGTAGGAGCAGGAGACTACGAGCAGTACTTC. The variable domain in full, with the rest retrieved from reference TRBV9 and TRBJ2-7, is DSGVTQTPKHLITATGQRVTLRCSPRSGDLSVYWYQQSLDQGLQFLIQYYNGEERAKGNILERFSAQQFPDLHSELNLSSLELGDSALYFCASSVGAGDYEQYFGPGTRLTVT.

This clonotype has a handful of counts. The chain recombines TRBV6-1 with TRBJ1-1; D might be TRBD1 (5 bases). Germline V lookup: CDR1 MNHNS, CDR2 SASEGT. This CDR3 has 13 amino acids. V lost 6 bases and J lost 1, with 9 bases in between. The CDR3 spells CASRPGPNTEAFF. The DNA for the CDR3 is TGTGCCAGCAGACCGGGACCGAACACTGAAGCTTTCTTT.

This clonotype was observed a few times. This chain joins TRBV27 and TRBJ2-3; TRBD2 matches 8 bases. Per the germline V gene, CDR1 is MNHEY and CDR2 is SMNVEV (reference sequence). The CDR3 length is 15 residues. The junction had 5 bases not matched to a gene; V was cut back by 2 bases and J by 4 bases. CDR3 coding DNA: TGTGCCAGCAGTTTACGGGAGGGCCACGCAGATACGCAGTATTTT. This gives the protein CASSLREGHADTQYF.

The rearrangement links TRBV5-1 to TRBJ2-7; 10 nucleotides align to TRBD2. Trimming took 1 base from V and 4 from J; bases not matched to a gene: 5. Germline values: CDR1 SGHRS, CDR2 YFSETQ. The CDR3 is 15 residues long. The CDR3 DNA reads TGCGCCAGCAGCTTGAGGACTAGCGGCAAATACGAGCAGTACTTC. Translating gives CASSLRTSGKYEQYF.

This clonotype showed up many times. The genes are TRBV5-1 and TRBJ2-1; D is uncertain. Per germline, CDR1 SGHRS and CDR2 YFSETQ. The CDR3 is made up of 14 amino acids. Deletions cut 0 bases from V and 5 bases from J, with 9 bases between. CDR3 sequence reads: CASSLEQSNNEQFF. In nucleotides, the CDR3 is TGCGCCAGCAGCTTGGAACAGAGCAACAATGAGCAGTTCTTC.

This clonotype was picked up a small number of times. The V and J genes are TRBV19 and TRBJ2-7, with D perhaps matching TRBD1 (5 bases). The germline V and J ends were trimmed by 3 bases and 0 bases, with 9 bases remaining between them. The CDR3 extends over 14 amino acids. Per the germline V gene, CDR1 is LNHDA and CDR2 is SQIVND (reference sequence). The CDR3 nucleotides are TGTGCCAGTAGTATCTCCGACAGCTCCTACGAGCAGTACTTC. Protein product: CASSISDSSYEQYF.

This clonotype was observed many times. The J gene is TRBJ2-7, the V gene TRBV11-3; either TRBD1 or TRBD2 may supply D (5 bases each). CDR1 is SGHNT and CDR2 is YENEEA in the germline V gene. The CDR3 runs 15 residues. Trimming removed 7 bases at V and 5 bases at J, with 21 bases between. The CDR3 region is CASTITGLAAHEQYF. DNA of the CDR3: TGTGCCAGCACCATCACAGGCCTAGCAGCGCACGAGCAGTACTTC.

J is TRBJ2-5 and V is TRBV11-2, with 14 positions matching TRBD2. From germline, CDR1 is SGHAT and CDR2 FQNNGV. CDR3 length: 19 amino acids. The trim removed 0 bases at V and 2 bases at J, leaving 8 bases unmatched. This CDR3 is CASSLEPGLAGVEQETQYF. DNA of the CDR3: TGTGCCAGCAGCTTAGAACCGGGACTAGCGGGAGTAGAACAAGAGACCCAGTACTTC.

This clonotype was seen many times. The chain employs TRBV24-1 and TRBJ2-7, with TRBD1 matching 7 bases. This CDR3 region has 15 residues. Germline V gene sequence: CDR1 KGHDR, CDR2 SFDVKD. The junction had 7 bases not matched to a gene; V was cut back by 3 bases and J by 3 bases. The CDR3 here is CATSDPRDSVYEQYF. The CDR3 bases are TGTGCCACCAGTGATCCCAGGGACAGCGTCTACGAGCAGTACTTC.

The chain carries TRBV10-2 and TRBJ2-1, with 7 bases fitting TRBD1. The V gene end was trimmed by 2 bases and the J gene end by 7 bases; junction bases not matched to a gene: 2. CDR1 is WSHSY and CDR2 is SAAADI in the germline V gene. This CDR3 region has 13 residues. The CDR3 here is CASSEQQGNEQFF. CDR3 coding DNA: TGCGCCAGCAGTGAGCAACAGGGGAATGAGCAGTTCTTC.

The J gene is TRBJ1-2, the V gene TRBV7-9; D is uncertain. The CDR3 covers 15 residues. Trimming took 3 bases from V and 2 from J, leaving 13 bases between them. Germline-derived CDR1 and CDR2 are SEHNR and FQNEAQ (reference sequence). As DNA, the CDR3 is TGTGCCAGCAGCTTGGCGCTGGGAACCAACTATGGCTACACCTTC. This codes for CASSLALGTNYGYTF.

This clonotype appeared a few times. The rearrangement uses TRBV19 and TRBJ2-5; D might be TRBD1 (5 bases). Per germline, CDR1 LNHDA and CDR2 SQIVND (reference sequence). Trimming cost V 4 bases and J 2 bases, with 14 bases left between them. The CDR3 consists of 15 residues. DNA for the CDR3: TGTGCCAGTAGTAGCAGGGCCTTAAAACAAGAGACCCAGTACTTC. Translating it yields CASSSRALKQETQYF.

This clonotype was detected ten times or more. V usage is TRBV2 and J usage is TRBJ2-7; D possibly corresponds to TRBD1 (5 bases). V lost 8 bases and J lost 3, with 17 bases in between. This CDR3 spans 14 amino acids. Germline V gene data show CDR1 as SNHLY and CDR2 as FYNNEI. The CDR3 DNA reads TGTGCCAGCCAACCTCAACAGGAGATCTACGAGCAGTACTTC. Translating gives CASQPQQEIYEQYF.

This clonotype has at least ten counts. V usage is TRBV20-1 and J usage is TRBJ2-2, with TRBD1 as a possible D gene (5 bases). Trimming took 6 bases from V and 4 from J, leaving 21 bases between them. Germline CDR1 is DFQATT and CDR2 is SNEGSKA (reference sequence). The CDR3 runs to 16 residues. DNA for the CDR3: TGCAGTGCCAGCATGCACCAGGGAAGCGTCACCGGGGAGCTGTTTTTT. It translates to CSASMHQGSVTGELFF.

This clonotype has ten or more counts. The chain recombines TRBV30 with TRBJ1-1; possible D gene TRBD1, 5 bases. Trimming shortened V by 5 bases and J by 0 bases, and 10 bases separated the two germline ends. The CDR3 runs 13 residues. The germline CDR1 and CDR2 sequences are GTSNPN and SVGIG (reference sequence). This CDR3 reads CAWGTGMNTEAFF. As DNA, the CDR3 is TGTGCCTGGGGGACGGGAATGAACACTGAAGCTTTCTTT.

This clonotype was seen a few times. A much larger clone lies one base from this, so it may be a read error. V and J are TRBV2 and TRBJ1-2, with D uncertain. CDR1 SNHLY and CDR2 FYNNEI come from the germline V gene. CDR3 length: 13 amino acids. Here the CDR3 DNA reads TGTGCCAGCAGTGCCAGGCCTAACTGTGGCTACACCTTC. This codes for CASSARPNCGYTF.

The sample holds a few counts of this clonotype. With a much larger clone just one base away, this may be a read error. This CDR3 reads CASSIDRYNEQYF. In nucleotides, the CDR3 is TGTGCCAGCAGTATCGACAGATACAATGAGCAGTACTTC. The rearrangement links TRBV2 to TRBJ2-1, with D tentatively TRBD1 (5 bases). The assigned J gene may be wrong: the sequence end matches TRBJ2-7 better. In germline, CDR1 is SNHLY, CDR2 FYNNEI. CDR3 length equals 13 residues.

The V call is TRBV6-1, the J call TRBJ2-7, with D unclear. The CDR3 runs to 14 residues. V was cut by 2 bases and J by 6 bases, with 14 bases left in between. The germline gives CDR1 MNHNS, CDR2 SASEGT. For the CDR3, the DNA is TGTGCCAGCAGTGAATCCTGGGATCCCCTCGAGCAGTACTTC. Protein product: CASSESWDPLEQYF.

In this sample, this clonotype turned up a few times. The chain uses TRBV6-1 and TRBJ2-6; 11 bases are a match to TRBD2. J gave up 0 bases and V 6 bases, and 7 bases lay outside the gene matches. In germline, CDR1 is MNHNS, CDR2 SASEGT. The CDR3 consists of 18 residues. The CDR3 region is CASRSASGRFSGANVLTF. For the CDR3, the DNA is TGTGCCAGCAGATCCGCTAGCGGGAGGTTCTCTGGGGCCAACGTCCTGACTTTC.

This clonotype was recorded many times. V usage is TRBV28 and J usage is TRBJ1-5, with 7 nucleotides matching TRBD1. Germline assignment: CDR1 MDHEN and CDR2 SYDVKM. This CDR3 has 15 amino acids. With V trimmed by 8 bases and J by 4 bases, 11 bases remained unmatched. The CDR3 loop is CASHAAKQGNQPQHF. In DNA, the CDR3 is TGTGCCAGCCACGCAGCTAAACAGGGGAATCAGCCCCAGCATTTT.

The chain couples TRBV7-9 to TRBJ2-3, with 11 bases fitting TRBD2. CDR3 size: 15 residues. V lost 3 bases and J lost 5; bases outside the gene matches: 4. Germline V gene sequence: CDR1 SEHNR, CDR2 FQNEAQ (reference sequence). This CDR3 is CASSFGLAGGDTQYF. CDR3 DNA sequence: TGTGCCAGCAGCTTTGGGCTAGCGGGAGGAGATACGCAGTATTTT.

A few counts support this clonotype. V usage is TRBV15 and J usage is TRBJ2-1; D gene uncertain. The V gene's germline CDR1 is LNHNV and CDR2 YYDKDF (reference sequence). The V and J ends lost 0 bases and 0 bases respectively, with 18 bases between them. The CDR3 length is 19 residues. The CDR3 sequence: CATSRDYRVGGSSYNEQFF. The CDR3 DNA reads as TGTGCCACCAGCAGAGATTATCGGGTGGGCGGAAGCTCCTACAATGAGCAGTTCTTC.

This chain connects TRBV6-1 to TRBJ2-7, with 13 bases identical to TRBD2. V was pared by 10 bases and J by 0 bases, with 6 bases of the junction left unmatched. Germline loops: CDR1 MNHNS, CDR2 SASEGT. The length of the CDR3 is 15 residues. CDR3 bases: TGTGCCACTTTGACTAGCGGGAGGCACTCCTACGAGCAGTACTTC. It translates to CATLTSGRHSYEQYF.

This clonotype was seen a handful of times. The CDR3 spells CASSPPGLLNYGYTF. CDR3 coding DNA: TGTGCCAGCAGCCCCCCGGGACTCCTGAACTATGGCTACACCTTC. The V call is TRBV14, the J call TRBJ1-2, with D possibly being TRBD1 (5 bases). This CDR3 contains 15 residues. V shed 4 bases and J shed 2 bases, with 14 bases lying between them. Germline V gives CDR1 SGHDN, CDR2 FVKESK.